The subject of this entry is one T cell receptor (beta chain). It lacks a known antigen. No base-level quality is on record; no much larger clone is a single base apart. Counted from cysteine to phenylalanine, this CDR3 has 14 amino acids. Of the read, only the CDR3 DNA is kept; its 42 bases are in frame from base 1. V loses 2 bases at its end and J loses 8 bases; junction bases beyond the gene matches: 6. The germline V gene gives CDR1 as SGHRS and CDR2 as YFSETQ. The sample comes from a study of CD8+CD57+ T cells in acquired aplastic anemia (dated by TCRdb to the late 2010s). Notes on the research overall: Extracted DNA from sorted CD4+ and CD8+ cells averaged 3.2 ug, ranging from roughly 0.19 to 27.4 ug. Results and caveats for the whole study, not just this receptor: Around 27 CD8+ CDR3 sequences were found to be shared between patients and controls, but these sequences appeared to be highly expressed in patients and within the immunodominant clones of the patients. Between patients and healthy controls, no significant difference in CD8+ Simpson's diversity was found (P=0.060).

TCR repertoires of sorted CD4+ and CD8+ blood T cells from severe aplastic anemia patients and healthy subjects were deep-sequenced in the study. Ficoll-Paque density gradient centrifugation was used to isolate peripheral blood mononuclear cells. Before DNA extraction, CD4+ and CD8+ T cells were sorted by FACS or by magnetic beads. TCR beta VDJ combination and CDR3 sequence profiling used genomic DNA as the template. An Illumina HiSeq 2000 was the platform used for TCR repertoire sequencing. The study's processing was this. Repertoire assessment relied on Simpson's diversity index, CDR3 size and DJ length profiles, and TRBV/TRBJ rearrangement plots. Whichever DNA sequence was most abundant in the deep sequencing data was defined as the immunodominant clone. CDR3 amino acid sequences were screened for sharing across subjects and were compared with published repertoires and the VDJdb database. Through fastp at Q25 and MiXCR, TCRdb rebuilt clones from the public reads, retaining in-frame beta chains. Rows are combined by CDR3 protein, so each entry shows the most common genes and DNA. The V and J calls and clone size come from TCRdb's table, not from the authors' own analysis. The table for this sample lists 200,000 or so distinct CDR3 sequences; 64% of them were counted only once. Of the sample, just over 45% falls within the top ten clones.

Sequenced: sorted CD4+, CD8+, or CD8+CD57+ T cells (not recorded which) from PBMCs. The V gene is TRBV5-1 and the J gene is TRBJ2-1, with 8 bases aligning to TRBD2. This TCR derives from a human donor with severe aplastic anemia or a healthy control (not recorded which). Here is the DNA: TGCGCCAGCAGCTTAGGACTAGCCTCCGATGAGCAGTTCTTC. Translation gives CASSLGLASDEQFF.